This T cell receptor beta chain was retrieved from a study of T cells after yellow fever vaccination. The CDR3 runs to 15 residues. The germline V and J ends were trimmed by 3 bases and 3 bases, with 15 bases remaining between them. The germline V gene has CDR1 SGHNT and CDR2 YYREEE (reference sequence). As TCR cDNA was made by 5'RACE template switching, a universal primer site and UMIs were added. TCRdb analysed the 5' RACE reads with MiXCR anew, one entry per CDR3 protein. There are about 260,000 distinct CDR3 sequences in the sample; roughly 5.2% occur only once, and less than 3.5% lies in the top ten. There are a few counts of this clonotype.

The source of this sequence is a man aged 18 to 29 who received the YFV17D yellow fever vaccine. The V call is TRBV5-4, the J call TRBJ1-1; TRBD1 is a possible D gene (5 bases). The sample consisted of CD4+ T cells sorted from PBMCs, taken on the day of the yellow fever booster vaccination. Here the CDR3 reads CASSYSTRDYTEAFF. CDR3 nucleotides: TGTGCCAGCAGCTATTCGACCAGGGATTACACTGAAGCTTTCTTT.